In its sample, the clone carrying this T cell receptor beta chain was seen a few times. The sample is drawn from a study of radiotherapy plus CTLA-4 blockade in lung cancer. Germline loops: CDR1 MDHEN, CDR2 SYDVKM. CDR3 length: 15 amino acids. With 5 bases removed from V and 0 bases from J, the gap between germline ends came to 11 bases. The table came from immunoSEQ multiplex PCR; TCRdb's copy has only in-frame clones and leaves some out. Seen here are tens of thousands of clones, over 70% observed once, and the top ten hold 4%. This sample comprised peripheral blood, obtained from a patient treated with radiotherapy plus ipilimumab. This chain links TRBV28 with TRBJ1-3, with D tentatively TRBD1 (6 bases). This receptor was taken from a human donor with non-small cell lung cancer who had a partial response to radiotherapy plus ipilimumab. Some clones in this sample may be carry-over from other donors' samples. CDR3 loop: CASSTRGYSGNTIYF. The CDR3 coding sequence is TGTGCCAGCAGTACCAGGGGATACTCTGGAAACACCATATATTTT. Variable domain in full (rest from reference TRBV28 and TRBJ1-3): DVKVTQSSRYLVKRTGEKVFLECVQDMDHENMFWYRQDPGLGLRLIYFSYDVKMKEKGDIPEGYSVSREKKERFSLILESASTNQTSMYLCASSTRGYSGNTIYFGEGSWLTVV.